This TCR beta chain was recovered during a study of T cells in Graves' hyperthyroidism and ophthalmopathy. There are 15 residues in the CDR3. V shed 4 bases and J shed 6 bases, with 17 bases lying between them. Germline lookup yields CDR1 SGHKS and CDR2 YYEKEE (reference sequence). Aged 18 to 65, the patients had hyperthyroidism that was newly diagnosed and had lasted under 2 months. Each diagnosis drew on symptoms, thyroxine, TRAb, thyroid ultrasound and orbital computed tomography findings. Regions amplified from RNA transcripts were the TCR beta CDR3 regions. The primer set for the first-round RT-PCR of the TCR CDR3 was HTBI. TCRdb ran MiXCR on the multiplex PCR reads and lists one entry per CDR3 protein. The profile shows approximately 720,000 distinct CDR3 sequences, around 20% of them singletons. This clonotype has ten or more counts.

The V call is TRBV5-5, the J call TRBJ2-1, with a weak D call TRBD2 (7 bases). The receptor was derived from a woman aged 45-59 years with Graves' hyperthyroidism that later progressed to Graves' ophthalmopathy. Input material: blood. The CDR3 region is CASSVGAGVSNEQFF. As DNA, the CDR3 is TGTGCCAGCAGCGTGGGGGCGGGGGTGAGCAATGAGCAGTTCTTC.